What follows are 27 T cell receptor beta chains derived from one specimen sequenced in a study of T cells in Graves' hyperthyroidism and ophthalmopathy. TCR beta CDR3 regions were amplified from RNA transcripts. The TCR CDR3 was amplified in a first-round RT-PCR using the HTBI primer set. TCRdb redid the calling of the multiplex PCR reads with MiXCR, one entry per CDR3 protein. The sample holds some 350,000 distinct CDR3 sequences, 20% to 25% seen once. Sequencing was carried out using blood. These TCRs come from a man aged 45-60 years with Graves' hyperthyroidism.

The chain is built from TRBV11-2 and TRBJ2-1; 10 bases align to TRBD1. The CDR3 is made up of 16 amino acids. V shed 4 bases and J 6 bases; nucleotides not matched to a gene: 9. Looked up from germline, CDR1 is SGHAT and CDR2 is FQNNGV. CDR3 protein: CASSYPGTGAGNEQFF. CDR3 nucleotides: TGTGCCAGCAGCTACCCCGGGACAGGGGCCGGCAATGAGCAGTTCTTC.

This chain connects TRBV7-8 to TRBJ1-1; D is perhaps TRBD1 (5 bases). The CDR3 has 13 amino acids. The germline V gene has CDR1 SGHVS and CDR2 FQNEAQ. V was pared by 6 bases and J by 4 bases, with 12 bases between. CDR3 sequence: CASSRGEITEAFF. In nucleotides, the CDR3 is TGTGCCAGCAGTCGAGGGGAGATCACTGAAGCTTTCTTT.

The chain has TRBV5-1 and TRBJ1-1; D is unresolved. CDR3 length: 15 amino acids. V lost 4 bases, J lost 0 bases, and 13 bases lay in between. Germline CDR1 is SGHRS and CDR2 is YFSETQ. The CDR3 here is CASSRQSGMNTEAFF. Here the CDR3 DNA reads TGCGCCAGCAGCCGCCAATCGGGCATGAACACTGAAGCTTTCTTT.

V is TRBV29-1 and J is TRBJ1-1; D gene ambiguous. Germline-derived CDR1 and CDR2 are SQVTM and ANQGSEA. The CDR3 runs 12 residues. Trimming took off 6 bases at V and 1 base at J, with 9 bases between the two ends. As DNA, the CDR3 is TGCAGCGTCGGAGATCCGAACACTGAAGCTTTCTTT. Amino acids: CSVGDPNTEAFF.

This clonotype has a count of ten or more. This chain uses TRBV2 with TRBJ2-1, with D perhaps matching TRBD1 or TRBD2 (5 bases each). Trimming removed 7 bases at V and 4 bases at J, with 14 bases between. The CDR3 sequence is 14 residues long. Germline V gene lookup returns CDR1 SNHLY and CDR2 FYNNEI. CDR3 sequence reads: CASIASWGYNEQFF. The CDR3, as DNA: TGTGCCAGCATCGCTAGCTGGGGGTACAATGAGCAGTTCTTC. Supplemented by reference TRBV2 and TRBJ2-1, the full variable domain reads EPEVTQTPSHQVTQMGQEVILRCVPISNHLYFYWYRQILGQKVEFLVSFYNNEISEKSEIFDDQFSVERPDGSNFTLKIRSTKLEDSAMYFCASIASWGYNEQFFGPGTRLTVL.

This chain connects TRBV10-3 to TRBJ1-6; TRBD1 is a possible D gene (5 bases). V lost 4 bases and J lost 0, with 10 bases in between. The CDR3 sequence is 16 residues long. Germline lookup yields CDR1 ENHRY and CDR2 SYGVKD. CDR3 nucleotides: TGTGCCATCAGTGGTGCAGACAGCTCCTATAATTCACCCCTCCACTTT. This gives the protein CAISGADSSYNSPLHF.

This clonotype appeared many times. The V call is TRBV7-3, the J call TRBJ2-1; D not certain. Germline V lookup: CDR1 SGHTA, CDR2 FQGTGA. The V end lost 1 base, the J end lost 6 bases, and 13 bases lay between the germline ends. The CDR3 loop spans 15 amino acids. CDR3 in amino acids: CASSLMVGSFNEQFF. CDR3 nucleotides: TGTGCCAGCAGCTTAATGGTGGGCAGCTTCAATGAGCAGTTCTTC. The full variable domain, rest sourced from reference TRBV7-3 and TRBJ2-1, is GAGVSQTPSNKVTEKGKYVELRCDPISGHTALYWYRQSLGQGPEFLIYFQGTGAADDSGLPNDRFFAVRPEGSVSTLKIQRTERGDSAVYLCASSLMVGSFNEQFFGPGTRLTVL.

This rearrangement joins TRBV4-1 to TRBJ1-3; maybe TRBD1 (5 bases). The CDR3 is 13 residues long. Germline CDR1 reads MGHRA; CDR2 reads YSYEKL. Trimming stripped 1 base from V and 15 bases from J, with 16 bases between. The CDR3 DNA reads TGCGCCAGCAGCCAAGGGGGGGGAGCACCGCAATATTTT. This sequence encodes CASSQGGGAPQYF.

This clonotype was counted a few times. This sequence joins TRBV18 and TRBJ1-5, with D perhaps matching TRBD1 (6 bases). The ends were cut back, 1 base at V and 5 bases at J, with 12 bases in the middle. This CDR3 has 15 amino acids. The germline CDR1 and CDR2 sequences are KGHSH and LQKENI. The CDR3 DNA is TGTGCCAGCTCACCACAAGGGGGGATTGATCAGCCCCAGCATTTT. It yields the protein CASSPQGGIDQPQHF.

This chain joins TRBV29-1 and TRBJ2-5, with 7 bases aligning to TRBD2. This CDR3 is 13 amino acids long. V shed 8 bases and J 0 bases; nucleotides not matched to a gene: 6. CDR1 is SQVTM and CDR2 is ANQGSEA in the germline V gene. The CDR3 DNA reads TGCAGCATAGAGAGCGGGGACCAAGAGACCCAGTACTTC. Its translation: CSIESGDQETQYF.

This clonotype was picked up many times. The CDR3, as DNA: TGTGCCAGCAGTTTTCCATTGGTAGCGAACACTGAAGCTTTCTTT. This gives the protein CASSFPLVANTEAFF. The gene calls are TRBV28 and TRBJ1-1; no clear D gene. From germline, CDR1 is MDHEN and CDR2 SYDVKM. This CDR3 is 15 amino acids long. Trimming pared 3 bases from V and 1 base from J, leaving 12 bases between. Full variable domain (outside the CDR3, taken from reference TRBV28 and TRBJ1-1): DVKVTQSSRYLVKRTGEKVFLECVQDMDHENMFWYRQDPGLGLRLIYFSYDVKMKEKGDIPEGYSVSREKKERFSLILESASTNQTSMYLCASSFPLVANTEAFFGQGTRLTVV.

This clonotype occurred many times. This chain links TRBV11-3 with TRBJ2-1, with D possibly matching TRBD1 (6 bases). CDR3 length: 15 amino acids. Germline-derived CDR1 and CDR2 are SGHNT and YENEEA. The V end was cut by 1 base, the J end by 5 bases, with 12 bases between. The CDR3 nucleotides read TGTGCCAGCAGCTTAGCAGGACAGCCCCACAATGAGCAGTTCTTC. Translation: CASSLAGQPHNEQFF.

This clonotype occurred a few times. In DNA, the CDR3 is TGTGCCAGCAGCTTAATATCCGCGGGAGGGCCCGAGACCCAGTACTTC. It specifies CASSLISAGGPETQYF. The chain recombines TRBV7-3 with TRBJ2-5; TRBD2 aligns across 9 bases. This CDR3 spans 16 amino acids. The germline V gene has CDR1 SGHTA and CDR2 FQGTGA. The V gene end was trimmed by 1 base and the J gene end by 5 bases; junction bases not matched to a gene: 8.

The chain carries TRBV7-9 and TRBJ1-5; D is unresolved. The CDR3 runs to 15 residues. Germline CDR1 SEHNR, CDR2 FQNEAQ (reference sequence). V was trimmed by 3 bases and J by 0 bases, leaving 9 bases between them. For the CDR3, the DNA is TGTGCCAGCAGCTTCGGGGTTGATAGCAATCAGCCCCAGCATTTT. Its protein product is CASSFGVDSNQPQHF. Based on the CDR3 plus reference TRBV7-9 and TRBJ1-5, the full variable domain is DTGVSQNPRHKITKRGQNVTFRCDPISEHNRLYWYRQTLGQGPEFLTYFQNEAQLEKSRLLSDRFSAERPKGSFSTLEIQRTEQGDSAMYLCASSFGVDSNQPQHFGDGTRLSIL.

The V gene is TRBV15, the J gene TRBJ2-3; D remains ambiguous. Germline V gene data show CDR1 as LNHNV and CDR2 as YYDKDF (reference sequence). The CDR3 is made up of 15 amino acids. Trimming removed 0 bases from V and 8 bases from J, with 15 bases in between. The CDR3 sequence is CATSRDKWAAGTQYF. DNA of the CDR3: TGTGCCACCAGCAGAGATAAGTGGGCCGCAGGTACGCAGTATTTT.

This chain uses TRBV20-1 with TRBJ1-1, with a possible D match to TRBD1 (6 bases). V shed 1 base and J shed 4 bases, with 13 bases lying between them. The CDR3 sequence is 14 residues long. Germline CDR1 is DFQATT and CDR2 is SNEGSKA (reference sequence). The CDR3 here is CSARGTGYGTEAFF. CDR3 DNA sequence: TGCAGTGCTAGAGGTACAGGGTATGGCACTGAAGCTTTCTTT.

This clonotype was counted only a few times. The genes are TRBV20-1 and TRBJ2-5, with D possibly being TRBD1 (6 bases). The germline CDR1 and CDR2 sequences are DFQATT and SNEGSKA (reference sequence). Trimming left V 1 base short and J 5 bases short, with 14 bases between. The CDR3 length is 14 residues. The CDR3, as DNA: TGCAGTGCTAGAGGCTTGGGGGCAAGGGAGACCCAGTACTTC. Amino acids: CSARGLGARETQYF.

V and J are TRBV27 and TRBJ1-4, with a tentative D call TRBD1 (6 bases). CDR1 is MNHEY and CDR2 is SMNVEV in the germline V gene (reference sequence). Trimming left V 5 bases short and J 8 bases short, with 9 bases between. This CDR3 has 12 amino acids. This CDR3 is CASSQQGEKLFF. As DNA, the CDR3 is TGTGCCAGCAGTCAGCAGGGGGAAAAACTGTTTTTT. The whole variable domain, filled in from reference TRBV27 and TRBJ1-4, reads EAQVTQNPRYLITVTGKKLTVTCSQNMNHEYMSWYRQDPGLGLRQIYYSMNVEVTDKGDVPEGYKVSRKEKRNFPLILESPSPNQTSLYFCASSQQGEKLFFGSGTQLSVL.

The chain joins TRBV7-9 to TRBJ1-5; D is unclear. The CDR3 loop spans 12 amino acids. CDR1 and CDR2 from the germline V gene are SEHNR and FQNEAQ (reference sequence). Trimming removed 3 bases at V and 6 bases at J, with 6 bases between. DNA for the CDR3: TGTGCCAGCAGCTTTCCTGGTCAGCCCCAGCATTTT. Amino acids: CASSFPGQPQHF.

This clonotype was counted a few times. The rearrangement uses TRBV5-1 and TRBJ2-3; D is perhaps TRBD1 (7 bases). The CDR3 is 15 residues long. Germline V lookup: CDR1 SGHRS, CDR2 YFSETQ. Deletions cut 4 bases from V and 2 bases from J, with 14 bases between. Here the CDR3 DNA reads TGCGCCAGCAGCACCGCGGGACAGCACACAGATACGCAGTATTTT. Amino acids: CASSTAGQHTDTQYF.

This clonotype was recorded a few times. The chain recombines TRBV5-1 with TRBJ2-2; D is unclear. Trimming removed 4 bases from V and 9 bases from J, with 16 bases in between. CDR1 is SGHRS, CDR2 YFSETQ, per germline. This CDR3 is 14 amino acids long. Written as DNA, the CDR3 is TGCGCCAGCAGCAGAACCGGTGGCAACCGGGAGCTGTTTTTT. It is translated as CASSRTGGNRELFF.

The chain uses TRBV5-1 and TRBJ2-2; maybe TRBD2 (6 bases). V shed 0 bases and J shed 5 bases, with 11 bases lying between them. The germline gives CDR1 SGHRS, CDR2 YFSETQ. The CDR3 has 15 residues. In DNA, the CDR3 is TGCGCCAGCAGCTTGGCCGGGAGAGGAACCGGGGAGCTGTTTTTT. Translated: CASSLAGRGTGELFF.

The chain recombines TRBV7-3 with TRBJ2-2; 13 bases line up with TRBD2. CDR3 length equals 16 residues. Germline V gene lookup returns CDR1 SGHTA and CDR2 FQGTGA. Unmatched junction bases numbered 2, after V lost 2 bases and J lost 5 bases. The CDR3 DNA follows: TGTGCCAGCAGCTTAGGACTAGCGGGAGCAACCGGGGAGCTGTTTTTT. Translated: CASSLGLAGATGELFF.

This chain links TRBV7-9 with TRBJ2-2, with D perhaps matching TRBD1 (6 bases). The CDR3 is 15 residues long. CDR1 SEHNR and CDR2 FQNEAQ come from the germline V gene (reference sequence). Trimming pared 5 bases from V and 7 bases from J, leaving 17 bases between. The CDR3 coding sequence is TGTGCCAGCAGCCATCCCGACAGGTTACACGGGGAGCTGTTTTTT. This encodes CASSHPDRLHGELFF.

With regard to this clonotype: Since a much larger clone is just one base distant, this may be a read error. The chain couples TRBV30 to TRBJ1-1, with TRBD1 as a possible D gene (5 bases). The CDR3 consists of 13 residues. The V end was cut by 5 bases, the J end by 3 bases, with 13 bases between. Germline CDR1 and CDR2: GTSNPN and SVGIG (reference sequence). Written as DNA, the CDR3 is TGTGCCTGGGACAGACCAATGGACACTGAAGCTTTCTTT. Its translation is CAWDRPMDTEAFF. The complete variable domain, with remaining parts taken from reference TRBV30 and TRBJ1-1, reads SQTIHQWPATLVQPVGSPLSLECTVEGTSNPNLYWYRQAAGRGLQLLFYSVGIGQISSEVPQNLSASRPQDRQFILSSKKLLLSDSGFYLCAWDRPMDTEAFFGQGTRLTVV.

In its sample, this clonotype was seen a few times. This chain joins TRBV29-1 and TRBJ2-1, with 14 positions matching TRBD2. Looked up from germline, CDR1 is SQVTM and CDR2 is ANQGSEA. The V gene end was trimmed by 7 bases and the J gene end by 8 bases; junction bases not matched to a gene: 10. CDR3 length equals 15 residues. The CDR3 sequence is CSASMTSGRADEQFF. In nucleotides, the CDR3 is TGCAGCGCCTCTATGACTAGCGGGAGGGCCGATGAGCAGTTCTTC.

This clonotype was found many times. The rearrangement links TRBV11-2 to TRBJ2-3; perhaps TRBD2 as D (5 bases). The CDR3 runs 14 residues. V was shortened by 3 bases and J by 2 bases, with 9 bases between the two germline ends. CDR1 and CDR2 (germline): SGHAT, FQNNGV. The DNA for the CDR3 is TGTGCCAGCAGCTTCCAGCGGCCCACAGATACGCAGTATTTT. This encodes CASSFQRPTDTQYF.